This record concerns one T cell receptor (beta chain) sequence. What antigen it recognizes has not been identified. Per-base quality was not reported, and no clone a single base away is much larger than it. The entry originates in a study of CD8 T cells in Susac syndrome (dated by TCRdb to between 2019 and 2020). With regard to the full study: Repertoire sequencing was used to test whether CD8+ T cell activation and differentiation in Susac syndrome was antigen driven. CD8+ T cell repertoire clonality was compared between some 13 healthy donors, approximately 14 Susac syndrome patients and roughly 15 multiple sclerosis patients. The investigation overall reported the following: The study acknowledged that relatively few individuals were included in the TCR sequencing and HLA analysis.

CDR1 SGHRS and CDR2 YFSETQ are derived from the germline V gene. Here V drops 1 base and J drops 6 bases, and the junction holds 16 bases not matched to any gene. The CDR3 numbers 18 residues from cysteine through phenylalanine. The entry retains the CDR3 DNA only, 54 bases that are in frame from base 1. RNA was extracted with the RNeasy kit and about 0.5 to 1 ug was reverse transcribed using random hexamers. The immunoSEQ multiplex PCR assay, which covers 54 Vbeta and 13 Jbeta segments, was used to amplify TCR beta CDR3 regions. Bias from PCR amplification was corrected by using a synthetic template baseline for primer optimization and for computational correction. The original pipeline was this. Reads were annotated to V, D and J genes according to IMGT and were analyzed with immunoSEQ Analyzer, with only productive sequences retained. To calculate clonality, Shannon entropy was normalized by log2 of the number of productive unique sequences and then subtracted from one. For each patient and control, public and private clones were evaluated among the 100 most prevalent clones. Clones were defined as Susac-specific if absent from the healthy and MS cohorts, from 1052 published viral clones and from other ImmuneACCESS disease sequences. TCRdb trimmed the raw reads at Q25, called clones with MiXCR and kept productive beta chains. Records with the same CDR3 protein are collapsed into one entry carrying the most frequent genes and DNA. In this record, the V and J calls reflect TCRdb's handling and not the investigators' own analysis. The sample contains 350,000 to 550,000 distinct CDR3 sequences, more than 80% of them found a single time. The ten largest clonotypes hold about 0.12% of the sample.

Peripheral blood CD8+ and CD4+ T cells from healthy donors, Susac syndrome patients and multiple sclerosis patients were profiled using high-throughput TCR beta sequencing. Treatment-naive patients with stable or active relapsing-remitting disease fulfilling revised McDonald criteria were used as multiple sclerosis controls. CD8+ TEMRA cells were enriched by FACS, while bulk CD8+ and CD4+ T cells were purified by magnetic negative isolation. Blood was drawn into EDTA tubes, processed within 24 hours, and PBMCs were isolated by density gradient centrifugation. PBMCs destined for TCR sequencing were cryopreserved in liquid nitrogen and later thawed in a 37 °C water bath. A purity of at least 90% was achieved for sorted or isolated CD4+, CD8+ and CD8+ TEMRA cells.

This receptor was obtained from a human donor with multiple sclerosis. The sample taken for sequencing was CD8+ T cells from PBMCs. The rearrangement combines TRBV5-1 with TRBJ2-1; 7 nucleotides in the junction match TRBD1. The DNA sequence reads TGCGCCAGCAGCTTGATTGGACAGGCCCTCAAACCTTCCAATGAGCAGTTCTTC. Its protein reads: CASSLIGQALKPSNEQFF.